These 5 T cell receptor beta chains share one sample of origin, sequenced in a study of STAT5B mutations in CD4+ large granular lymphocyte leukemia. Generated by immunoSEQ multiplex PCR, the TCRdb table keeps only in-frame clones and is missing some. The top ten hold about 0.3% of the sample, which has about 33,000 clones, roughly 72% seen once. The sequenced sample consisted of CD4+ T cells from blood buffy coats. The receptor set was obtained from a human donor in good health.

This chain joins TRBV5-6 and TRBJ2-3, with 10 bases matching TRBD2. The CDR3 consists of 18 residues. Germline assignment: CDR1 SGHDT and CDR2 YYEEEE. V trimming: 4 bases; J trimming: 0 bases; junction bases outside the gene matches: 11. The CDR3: CASSTLAGLYQSTDTQYF. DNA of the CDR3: TGTGCCAGCAGCACACTAGCGGGGTTGTACCAGAGCACAGATACGCAGTATTTT.

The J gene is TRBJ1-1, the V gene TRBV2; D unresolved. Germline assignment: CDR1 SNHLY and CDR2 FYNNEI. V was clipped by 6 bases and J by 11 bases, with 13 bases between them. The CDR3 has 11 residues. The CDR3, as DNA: TGTGCCAGCAGGGAGAGTTCCGGGGCTTTCTTT. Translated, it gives CASRESSGAFF. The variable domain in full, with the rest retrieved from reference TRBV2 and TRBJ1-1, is EPEVTQTPSHQVTQMGQEVILRCVPISNHLYFYWYRQILGQKVEFLVSFYNNEISEKSEIFDDQFSVERPDGSNFTLKIRSTKLEDSAMYFCASRESSGAFFGQGTRLTVV.

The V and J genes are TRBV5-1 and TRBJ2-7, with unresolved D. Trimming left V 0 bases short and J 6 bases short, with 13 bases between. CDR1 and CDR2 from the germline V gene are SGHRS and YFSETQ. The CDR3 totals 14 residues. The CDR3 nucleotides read TGCGCCAGCAGCTTGGCCCTAACCGGCGGCGAGCAGTACTTC. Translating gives CASSLALTGGEQYF.

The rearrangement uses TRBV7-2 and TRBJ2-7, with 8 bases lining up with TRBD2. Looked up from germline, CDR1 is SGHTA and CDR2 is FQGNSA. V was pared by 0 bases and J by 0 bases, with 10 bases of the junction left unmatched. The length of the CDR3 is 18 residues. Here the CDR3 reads CASSLAPTTSASSYEQYF. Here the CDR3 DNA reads TGTGCCAGCAGCTTAGCCCCCACGACTAGCGCGAGCTCCTACGAGCAGTACTTC.

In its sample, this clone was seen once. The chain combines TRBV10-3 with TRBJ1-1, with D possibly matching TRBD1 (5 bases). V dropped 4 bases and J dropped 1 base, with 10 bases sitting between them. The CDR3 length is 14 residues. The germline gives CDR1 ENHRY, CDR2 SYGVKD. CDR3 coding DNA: TGTGCCATCAGTGTGGGGCCAGGGAACACTGAAGCTTTCTTT. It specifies CAISVGPGNTEAFF.